Presented here are 29 T cell receptor beta chains from one specimen sequenced in a study of Tregs in tolerant kidney transplant recipients. Libraries were prepared by immunoSEQ multiplex PCR; TCRdb keeps only in-frame clonotypes and omits some of them. The sample shows tens of thousands of clones, roughly 84% of them seen only once. What was sequenced was CD4+ T cells from blood. These receptors came from a human donor in good health.

The genes are TRBV6-5 and TRBJ2-7; D remains ambiguous. The CDR3 is 15 amino acids. Germline assignment: CDR1 MNHEY and CDR2 SVGAGI. V was pared by 10 bases and J by 3 bases, with 22 bases between. The CDR3 nucleotides are TGTGCCATCAGCCTCGGCCCCCGCTCGAACTACGAGCAGTACTTC. As protein: CAISLGPRSNYEQYF.

V is TRBV5-1 and J is TRBJ2-3, with TRBD2 matching 8 bases. The CDR3 has 14 residues. Germline CDR1 reads SGHRS; CDR2 reads YFSETQ. V was clipped by 7 bases and J by 0 bases; unmatched bases: 4. The CDR3 reads CASSSGGSTDTQYF. The CDR3, as DNA: TGCGCCAGCTCCAGCGGGGGCAGCACAGATACGCAGTATTTT.

This chain links TRBV5-4 with TRBJ1-6; D is unresolved. Trimming took off 0 bases at V and 0 bases at J, with 13 bases between the two ends. CDR1 and CDR2 from the germline V gene are SGHNT and YYREEE (reference sequence). This CDR3 comprises 18 residues. The CDR3 coding sequence is TGTGCCAGCAGCTTGGGGGCAGCGACAAGCTCCTATAATTCACCCCTCCACTTT. It encodes CASSLGAATSSYNSPLHF.

This chain connects TRBV19 to TRBJ2-7; D call uncertain. The CDR3 extends over 13 amino acids. The ends were cut back, 3 bases at V and 2 bases at J, with 8 bases in the middle. Per germline, CDR1 LNHDA and CDR2 SQIVND (reference sequence). CDR3 sequence (DNA): TGTGCCAGTAGTATTCCCAAGGCCTACGAGCAGTACTTC. It is translated as CASSIPKAYEQYF.

The chain has TRBV27 and TRBJ1-2; 10 bases map to TRBD1. This CDR3 is 15 amino acids long. The germline CDR1 and CDR2 sequences are MNHEY and SMNVEV (reference sequence). CDR3 coding DNA: TGTAGCAGCAGCTTGCGCGGGGACAGGGGATATGGCTACACCTTC. Encoded protein: CSSSLRGDRGYGYTF.

The chain is built from TRBV5-6 and TRBJ1-2, with TRBD1 matching 10 bases. Germline V CDR1 and CDR2: SGHDT, YYEEEE. V was pared by 2 bases and J by 5 bases, with 6 bases of the junction left unmatched. The CDR3 runs to 15 residues. CDR3 bases: TGTGCCAGCAGCTTCGGACAGGGGGTAGAATATGGCTACACCTTC. Translating gives CASSFGQGVEYGYTF.

This clone was seen only once. The V gene is TRBV5-5, the J gene TRBJ2-7, with TRBD1 identical over 8 bases. The junction had 14 bases not matched to a gene; V was cut back by 4 bases and J by 5 bases. CDR1 and CDR2 from the germline V gene are SGHKS and YYEKEE (reference sequence). The CDR3 loop spans 16 amino acids. CDR3 sequence: CASSPQGGRVVNEQYF. In DNA, the CDR3 is TGTGCCAGCAGCCCACAGGGGGGCAGGGTCGTCAACGAGCAGTACTTC.

The chain uses TRBV18 and TRBJ2-1; TRBD2 matches at 8 bases. The CDR3 has 16 amino acids. After removal of 4 bases from V and 4 bases from J, the junction contained 9 bases not matched to a gene. Germline V gives CDR1 KGHSH, CDR2 LQKENI. CDR3 region: CASSRLGAGDYNEQFF. The CDR3 DNA sequence: TGTGCCAGCTCACGACTAGGAGCGGGGGATTACAATGAGCAGTTCTTC.

The CDR3 bases are TGTGCCAGCAGCGTCGGAGGGAGTTTTGGGAATGAGCAGTTCTTC. Translated, it gives CASSVGGSFGNEQFF. The chain has TRBV11-3 and TRBJ2-1; D possibly corresponds to TRBD2 (6 bases). V was trimmed by 5 bases and J by 7 bases, leaving 18 bases between them. The CDR3 length is 15 residues. Germline V gene data show CDR1 as SGHNT and CDR2 as YENEEA.

The V call is TRBV7-2, the J call TRBJ1-1, with D unclear. Trimming removed 7 bases at V and 0 bases at J, with 12 bases between. The germline gives CDR1 SGHTA, CDR2 FQGNSA. The CDR3 is made up of 14 amino acids. As DNA, the CDR3 is TGTGCCAGCAAGAAAGGCGGGATGAACACTGAAGCTTTCTTT. Translating it yields CASKKGGMNTEAFF.

This chain connects TRBV4-3 to TRBJ1-6, with no clear D. Trimming removed 1 base from V and 7 bases from J, with 14 bases in between. Germline V gene lookup returns CDR1 LGHNA and CDR2 YSLEER. This CDR3 has 16 residues. The CDR3: CASSQGSGSLNSPLHF. The CDR3 nucleotides read TGCGCCAGCAGCCAAGGGTCTGGCAGCCTCAATTCACCCCTCCACTTT.

The rearrangement joins TRBV2 to TRBJ1-1, with 8 positions matching TRBD1. In germline, CDR1 is SNHLY, CDR2 FYNNEI. This CDR3 spans 14 amino acids. With V trimmed by 7 bases and J by 4 bases, 8 bases remained unmatched. This chain's CDR3 is CASKGTGRTTEAFF. The CDR3 bases are TGTGCCAGCAAGGGGACAGGAAGGACCACTGAAGCTTTCTTT.

The chain recombines TRBV7-2 with TRBJ2-3, with D possibly being TRBD2 (7 bases). Germline V gives CDR1 SGHTA, CDR2 FQGNSA. Trimming cost V 6 bases and J 6 bases, with 19 bases left between them. The CDR3 has 15 amino acids. CDR3 sequence: CASSSTGGQGDTQYF. The CDR3, as DNA: TGTGCCAGCAGTTCCACCGGGGGGCAAGGGGATACGCAGTATTTT.

J is TRBJ2-7 and V is TRBV2, with 7 bases lining up with TRBD1. Germline CDR1 is SNHLY and CDR2 is FYNNEI. V lost 5 bases and J lost 0; bases outside the gene matches: 19. This CDR3 is 19 amino acids long. CDR3 DNA: TGTGCCAGCAGTTTACGGACAGGATCGAGGGCTTTTAGCTCCTACGAGCAGTACTTC. It is translated as CASSLRTGSRAFSSYEQYF.

The rearrangement joins TRBV7-3 to TRBJ2-3; either TRBD1 or TRBD2 may fit D (7 bases each). Trimming took 5 bases from V and 4 from J, leaving 19 bases between them. The CDR3 is made up of 16 amino acids. Germline-derived CDR1 and CDR2 are SGHTA and FQGTGA. The CDR3 DNA follows: TGTGCCAGCAGCCCCTCAGGGGGGGCAGGGGCAGATACGCAGTATTTT. It codes for CASSPSGGAGADTQYF.

The chain couples TRBV11-2 to TRBJ1-1; D is perhaps TRBD1 (5 bases). Germline CDR1 is SGHAT and CDR2 is FQNNGV. V dropped 4 bases and J dropped 1 base, with 10 bases sitting between them. This CDR3 has 14 amino acids. The CDR3: CASSWGPPNTEAFF. In DNA form, the CDR3 reads TGTGCCAGCAGCTGGGGACCGCCGAACACTGAAGCTTTCTTT.

This chain connects TRBV27 to TRBJ1-6; TRBD1 might be the D (5 bases). Between the trimmed V and J ends, which lost 11 bases and 5 bases, there was a span of 10 bases. There are 12 residues in the CDR3. The germline CDR1 and CDR2 sequences are MNHEY and SMNVEV (reference sequence). The CDR3: CADGTDNSPLHF. As DNA, the CDR3 is TGTGCCGATGGGACGGATAATTCACCCCTCCACTTT.

This clone was counted once. An end of the junction does not agree with germline; a read error may underlie this. This sequence joins TRBV5-1 and TRBJ1-2; a weak D match, TRBD1 (5 bases). Germline assignment: CDR1 SGHRS and CDR2 YFSETQ. The CDR3 is 11 residues long. CDR3 bases: TGTGCCAGCAGCCTTTCAGGGGGCTACACCTTC. This encodes CASSLSGGYTF.

This rearrangement joins TRBV11-3 to TRBJ2-3; D is ambiguous. Trimming left V 2 bases short and J 14 bases short, with 14 bases between. This CDR3 comprises 12 residues. CDR1 and CDR2 from the germline V gene are SGHNT and YENEEA. As DNA, the CDR3 is TGTGCCAGCAGCTTACAACCCGGGCCCCCGTATTTT. It encodes CASSLQPGPPYF.

This chain uses TRBV7-1 with TRBJ1-2; the D is unclear. TRBV7-1 is known as an ORF, though its function is uncertain. Trimming left V 5 bases short and J 8 bases short, with 15 bases between. The CDR3 length is 13 residues. CDR3 sequence: CASSQDPGGGYTF. The CDR3 nucleotides are TGTGCCAGCAGCCAAGATCCAGGAGGAGGCTACACCTTC.

This clone was seen a handful of times. The V and J genes are TRBV12-5 and TRBJ1-5, with a tentative D call TRBD1 (5 bases). The CDR3 extends over 13 amino acids. V dropped 5 bases and J dropped 8 bases, with 13 bases sitting between them. Germline loops: CDR1 LGHNT, CDR2 FRNRAP. The CDR3 loop is CASGRRGSEPQHF. Here the CDR3 DNA reads TGTGCTAGTGGTAGAAGGGGTTCTGAGCCCCAGCATTTT.

The chain has TRBV6-5 and TRBJ1-2, with D possibly matching TRBD1 (5 bases). CDR1 MNHEY and CDR2 SVGAGI come from the germline V gene. The CDR3 contains 13 residues. V was clipped by 8 bases and J by 8 bases, with 18 bases between them. The CDR3 is CASAFRVQGGYTF. DNA of the CDR3: TGTGCCAGCGCGTTCAGGGTGCAAGGAGGCTACACCTTC.

The gene calls are TRBV10-3 and TRBJ2-7, with TRBD1 identical over 8 bases. The CDR3 has 14 amino acids. J was trimmed by 0 bases and V by 10 bases; bases with no gene match: 8. Germline CDR1 ENHRY, CDR2 SYGVKD. CDR3 residues: CATRQGLSSYEQYF. The CDR3 bases are TGTGCCACAAGACAGGGGCTAAGCTCCTACGAGCAGTACTTC.

The V call is TRBV5-1, the J call TRBJ2-7, with 13 bases identical to TRBD2. Germline CDR1 SGHRS, CDR2 YFSETQ. V was pared by 4 bases and J by 3 bases, with 4 bases of the junction left unmatched. The CDR3 is made up of 15 amino acids. DNA for the CDR3: TGCGCCAGCAGCCAGGGACTAGCGGGGAACTACGAGCAGTACTTC. It codes for CASSQGLAGNYEQYF.

By share, this clone ranks as medium-sized. The rearrangement joins TRBV14 to TRBJ1-1, with TRBD1 as a possible D gene (5 bases). Looked up from germline, CDR1 is SGHDN and CDR2 is FVKESK. The CDR3 spans 11 residues. Trimming cost V 5 bases and J 10 bases, with 11 bases left between them. CDR3 coding DNA: TGTGCCAGCAGCTCACGGGGCTTAGCTTTCTTT. Amino acids: CASSSRGLAFF.

By its share, this clone is medium-sized. The rearrangement joins TRBV7-3 to TRBJ1-1; no firm D call. Trimming took off 5 bases at V and 3 bases at J, with 13 bases between the two ends. This CDR3 has 14 amino acids. Germline values: CDR1 SGHTA, CDR2 FQGTGA. CDR3 loop: CASSAYVGDTEAFF. CDR3 sequence (DNA): TGTGCCAGCAGCGCCTATGTCGGGGACACTGAAGCTTTCTTT. Together with reference TRBV7-3 and TRBJ1-1, the CDR3 gives the full variable domain: GAGVSQTPSNKVTEKGKYVELRCDPISGHTALYWYRQSLGQGPEFLIYFQGTGAADDSGLPNDRFFAVRPEGSVSTLKIQRTERGDSAVYLCASSAYVGDTEAFFGQGTRLTVV.

The chain links TRBV5-4 to TRBJ2-3; D not resolved. The V gene lost 1 base and the J gene lost 2 bases, with 8 bases spanning the gap. The CDR3 spans 14 residues. Looked up from germline, CDR1 is SGHNT and CDR2 is YYREEE (reference sequence). The CDR3 DNA is TGTGCCAGCAGCTTGTGGCAGGTCACAGATACGCAGTATTTT. Residues: CASSLWQVTDTQYF.

The rearrangement links TRBV2 to TRBJ1-1; no definite D call. Germline-derived CDR1 and CDR2 are SNHLY and FYNNEI. V lost 8 bases and J 1 base, leaving 11 bases between the germline ends. CDR3 length: 13 amino acids. The CDR3 sequence is CASQMGQNTEAFF. The CDR3 DNA follows: TGTGCCAGCCAGATGGGCCAGAACACTGAAGCTTTCTTT.

This chain joins TRBV27 and TRBJ2-3; D perhaps matches TRBD1 (6 bases). Germline-derived CDR1 and CDR2 are MNHEY and SMNVEV (reference sequence). Trimming pared 6 bases from V and 2 bases from J, leaving 15 bases between. CDR3 length: 15 amino acids. The CDR3 coding sequence is TGTGCCAGCAGACTCAGGGGCTTCCCCACAGATACGCAGTATTTT. It specifies CASRLRGFPTDTQYF.